Included here is one T cell receptor (beta chain) sequence, with context. Its antigen is still unknown. The sample belongs to a study of Graves' ophthalmopathy and Graves' hyperthyroidism. The CDR3 extends over 14 amino acids. The germline V and J ends were trimmed by 0 bases and 3 bases, with 8 bases remaining between them. The germline V gene encodes CDR1 MNHEY and CDR2 SVGAGI. All donors with ophthalmopathy were recorded as having moderate-to-severe activity, CAS ≥3, NOSPECS ≥4 and a duration under 3 months. Other autoimmune disease, uncontrolled infection, pregnancy and lactation led to exclusion. PBMCs were density-gradient isolated from around 10 ml fresh blood. Transcripts of RNA were the source for amplifying TCR beta CDR3 regions. Investigators did first-round RT-PCR with HTBI primers, then second-round multiplex PCR. One entry per CDR3 protein results from TCRdb running MiXCR on the multiplex PCR reads. Of 210,000 or so distinct CDR3 sequences in the sample, 25% to 35% are singletons; the top ten hold 9.1%.

Whole-study results and caveats: In separating ophthalmopathy from stable hyperthyroidism, a 13-signature model achieved about 90% sensitivity and around 80% specificity.

This chain joins TRBV6-5 and TRBJ1-2; D uncertain. The sequence derives from a man between 45 and 60 years old with Graves' ophthalmopathy. Sequenced input: peripheral blood. The CDR3 nucleotides read TGTGCCAGCAGTTACTCGACCAATCACTATGGCTACACCTTC. This translates into CASSYSTNHYGYTF.